This T cell receptor beta chain was sequenced during a study of blood T cells in healthy people across ages. Primers used in a second PCR of roughly 7 to 12 cycles were a sample-barcoded 5' primer and a J-beta primer mix. TCRdb reprocessed the 5' RACE reads via MiXCR and lists one record per CDR3 protein. Of around 620,000 distinct CDR3 sequences in the sample, 25% to 30% were seen once. This CDR3 has 15 amino acids. V shed 4 bases and J shed 3 bases, with 16 bases lying between them. CDR1 SGHRS and CDR2 YFSETQ come from the germline V gene. V gene TRBV5-1 combines with J gene TRBJ1-2, with a possible D match to TRBD1 (5 bases). Sequenced: blood. This sequence was found in a woman in her 70s in good health. CDR3 bases: TGCGCCAGCAGCCAGGACCAGGGAAAATACTATGGCTACACCTTC. Amino acid sequence: CASSQDQGKYYGYTF. The variable domain in full, completed from reference TRBV5-1 and TRBJ1-2, reads KAGVTQTPRYLIKTRGQQVTLSCSPISGHRSVSWYQQTPGQGLQFLFEYFSETQRNKGNFPGRFSGRQFSNSRSEMNVSTLELGDSALYLCASSQDQGKYYGYTFGSGTRLTVV.